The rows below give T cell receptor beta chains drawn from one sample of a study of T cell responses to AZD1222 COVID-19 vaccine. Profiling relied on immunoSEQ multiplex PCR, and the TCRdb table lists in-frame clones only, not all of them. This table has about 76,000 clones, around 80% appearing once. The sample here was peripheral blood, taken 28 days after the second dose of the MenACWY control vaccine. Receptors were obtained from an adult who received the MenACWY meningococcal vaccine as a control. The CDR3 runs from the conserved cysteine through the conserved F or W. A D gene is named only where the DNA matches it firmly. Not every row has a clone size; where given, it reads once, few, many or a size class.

cdr3_nt: TGTGCCAGCTCACCCCGTTCACAGGGGAATGAGCAGTTCTTC; cdr3_aa: CASSPRSQGNEQFF; j_call: TRBJ2-1; v_call: TRBV18; d_call: TRBD1; clone_size: -
cdr3_nt: TGTGCCAGCAGTCCCTACAGGAGGAAGTCCAATCAGCCCCAGCATTTT; cdr3_aa: CASSPYRRKSNQPQHF; j_call: TRBJ1-5; v_call: TRBV28; d_call: -; clone_size: few
cdr3_nt: TGTGCCAGCAGCCTAGGTAAGGGGACAGTGTCCTACGAGCAGTACTTC; cdr3_aa: CASSLGKGTVSYEQYF; j_call: TRBJ2-7; v_call: TRBV5-6; d_call: TRBD1; clone_size: -
cdr3_nt: TGCGCCAGCAGCCACGACAGGGGGTTTAACTATGGCTACACCTTC; cdr3_aa: CASSHDRGFNYGYTF; j_call: TRBJ1-2; v_call: TRBV4-1; d_call: TRBD1; clone_size: few
cdr3_nt: TGTGCCAGCAGCTTTGGGACTAGAAGTAATGAGCAGTTCTTC; cdr3_aa: CASSFGTRSNEQFF; j_call: TRBJ2-1; v_call: TRBV7-9; d_call: TRBD2; clone_size: -
cdr3_nt: TGTGCCAGCAGTTACACCGGGACTCCCACGTATGAGCAGTTCTTC; cdr3_aa: CASSYTGTPTYEQFF; j_call: TRBJ2-1; v_call: TRBV6-2/TRBV6-3; d_call: -; clone_size: -
cdr3_nt: TGCAGCGTTGACACAAGCTCCTACAATGAGCAGTTCTTC; cdr3_aa: CSVDTSSYNEQFF; j_call: TRBJ2-1; v_call: TRBV29-1; d_call: -; clone_size: -
cdr3_nt: TGCGCCAGCAGCCTTGGGACAGGGGTGAATGAGCAGTTCTTC; cdr3_aa: CASSLGTGVNEQFF; j_call: TRBJ2-1; v_call: TRBV5-1; d_call: TRBD1; clone_size: -
cdr3_nt: TGTGCCTGGAATGAGGGCGCCCCCCAAGAGACCCAGTACTTC; cdr3_aa: CAWNEGAPQETQYF; j_call: TRBJ2-5; v_call: TRBV30; d_call: -; clone_size: -
cdr3_nt: TGCGCCAGCAGCTTCACAGCGAACACTGAAGCTTTCTTT; cdr3_aa: CASSFTANTEAFF; j_call: TRBJ1-1; v_call: TRBV5-1; d_call: -; clone_size: -
cdr3_nt: TGTGCCAGTAGCCCGACAGGGATCCCCTACGAGCAGTACTTC; cdr3_aa: CASSPTGIPYEQYF; j_call: TRBJ2-7; v_call: TRBV19; d_call: TRBD1; clone_size: -
cdr3_nt: TGTGCCAGCAGTTACCAGAACACCGGGGAGCTGTTTTTT; cdr3_aa: CASSYQNTGELFF; j_call: TRBJ2-2; v_call: TRBV6-2/TRBV6-3; d_call: -; clone_size: few
cdr3_nt: TGTGCCAGCAGCCCCTTGGGCCTCACCTACGAGCAGTACTTC; cdr3_aa: CASSPLGLTYEQYF; j_call: TRBJ2-7; v_call: TRBV5-5; d_call: -; clone_size: -